Following are 29 T cell receptor beta chains from one sample sequenced in a study of blood T cells in healthy people across ages. For the second PCR, which ran for roughly 6 to 12 cycles, a sample-barcoded 5' primer and a J-beta primer mix were used. TCRdb re-derived calls from the 5' RACE reads in MiXCR, one entry per CDR3 protein. The profile shows 890,000 or so distinct CDR3 sequences, approximately 65% of them singletons. The sequenced sample was blood. Every receptor here comes from a man younger than 45 in good health.

V is TRBV20-1 and J is TRBJ2-5; weak D call: TRBD2 (6 bases). The J call may be in error: the DNA end matches TRBJ2-7 better. Per germline, CDR1 DFQATT and CDR2 SNEGSKA (reference sequence). The CDR3 contains 13 residues. The chain's CDR3 is CSARVGLIYEQYF. CDR3 coding DNA: TGCAGTGCTAGAGTGGGACTGATCTACGAGCAGTACTTC.

V gene TRBV9 combines with J gene TRBJ2-7; 7 bases fit TRBD1. The CDR3 extends over 15 amino acids. Per the germline V gene, CDR1 is SGDLS and CDR2 is YYNGEE. V dropped 0 bases and J dropped 3; count of bases not matched to a gene: 6. For the CDR3, the DNA is TGTGCCAGCAGCGTAGAGGGGGCGCAGGTCTACGAGCAGTACTTC. This translates into CASSVEGAQVYEQYF.

This clonotype was found once. The CDR3: CASSSRRSSSYNEQFF. CDR3 coding DNA: TGTGCCAGCAGTTCTCGCAGGTCCAGCTCCTACAATGAGCAGTTCTTC. This chain joins TRBV6-2 or TRBV6-3 and TRBJ2-1; D remains ambiguous. CDR1 and CDR2 from the germline V gene are MNHEY and SVGEGT. Trimming left V 4 bases short and J 0 bases short, with 13 bases between. The CDR3 has 16 amino acids.

The chain joins TRBV7-2 to TRBJ2-3; 16 bases align to TRBD2. V gave up 5 bases and J gave up 1 base; unmatched junction bases: 6. The CDR3 length is 18 residues. Germline assignment: CDR1 SGHTA and CDR2 FQGNSA. The CDR3 here is CASSIGTSGGAGTDTQYF. Here the CDR3 DNA reads TGTGCCAGCAGCATAGGGACTAGCGGGGGGGCGGGCACAGATACGCAGTATTTT.

The rearrangement uses TRBV12-3 or TRBV12-4 and TRBJ2-5; TRBD1 matches at 8 bases. V lost 4 bases to trimming and J lost 4 bases; unmatched junction nucleotides: 8. The CDR3 length is 15 residues. CDR3 amino acids: CASSSQGQGTETQYF. DNA of the CDR3: TGTGCCAGCAGTTCTCAAGGACAGGGTACAGAGACCCAGTACTTC.

The J gene is TRBJ1-6, the V gene TRBV2, with D hard to call. CDR1 and CDR2 from the germline V gene are SNHLY and FYNNEI. V was pared by 7 bases and J by 7 bases, with 17 bases between. The CDR3 is 15 residues long. The CDR3 nucleotides are TGTGCCAGCACAACCGACACGAGTCTAAATTCACCCCTCCACTTT. It is translated as CASTTDTSLNSPLHF. Supplemented by reference TRBV2 and TRBJ1-6, the full variable domain reads EPEVTQTPSHQVTQMGQEVILRCVPISNHLYFYWYRQILGQKVEFLVSFYNNEISEKSEIFDDQFSVERPDGSNFTLKIRSTKLEDSAMYFCASTTDTSLNSPLHFGNGTRLTVT.

The rearrangement joins TRBV9 to TRBJ2-4, with unresolved D. The germline V gene has CDR1 SGDLS and CDR2 YYNGEE. The CDR3 runs to 12 residues. The V and J ends lost 3 bases and 13 bases respectively, with 14 bases between them. Here the CDR3 reads CASSGPRPEQYF. The CDR3 nucleotides read TGTGCCAGCAGCGGTCCTAGGCCGGAGCAGTACTTC. Together with reference TRBV9 and TRBJ2-4, the CDR3 gives the full variable domain: DSGVTQTPKHLITATGQRVTLRCSPRSGDLSVYWYQQSLDQGLQFLIQYYNGEERAKGNILERFSAQQFPDLHSELNLSSLELGDSALYFCASSGPRPEQYFGAGTRLSVL.

This clonotype has a handful of counts. The V and J genes are TRBV5-1 and TRBJ2-1; no clear D gene. Germline CDR1 and CDR2: SGHRS and YFSETQ. The CDR3 is 14 amino acids. The V gene lost 1 base and the J gene lost 4 bases, with 9 bases spanning the gap. CDR3: CASSLNSRYNEQFF. The CDR3 bases are TGCGCCAGCAGCTTGAACAGTCGATACAATGAGCAGTTCTTC.

Points on this clonotype: This could be a read error, since a much larger clone is one nucleotide away. The chain combines TRBV6-1 with TRBJ2-1, with D perhaps matching TRBD1 (6 bases). The CDR3 is 15 residues long. Germline V lookup: CDR1 MNHNS, CDR2 SASEGT. This chain's CDR3 is CASSEMMGAYTEQFF. The CDR3 bases are TGTGCCAGCAGTGAAATGATGGGGGCCTACACTGAGCAGTTCTTC.

Only one count was recorded for this clonotype. The junction does not match germline at one end; this may be a read error. This CDR3 reads CASSGGGLAGRYEQLF. The CDR3 DNA sequence: TGTGCCAGCAGTGGAGGGGGACTAGCGGGTCGATATGAGCAGTTATTC. The chain combines TRBV6-1 with TRBJ2-1; 12 bases fit TRBD2. Germline V gene lookup returns CDR1 MNHNS and CDR2 SASEGT. There are 16 residues in the CDR3.

The V and J genes are TRBV5-1 and TRBJ2-4; tentatively, D is TRBD2 (5 bases). The germline V and J ends were trimmed by 0 bases and 3 bases, with 13 bases remaining between them. The CDR3 length is 16 residues. Germline V gene data show CDR1 as SGHRS and CDR2 as YFSETQ. CDR3 sequence: CASSLAWTEGKNIQYF. The CDR3 region has the DNA TGCGCCAGCAGCTTGGCGTGGACTGAGGGCAAAAACATTCAGTACTTC.

This rearrangement joins TRBV14 to TRBJ1-2; D may be TRBD1 (5 bases). The CDR3 runs to 18 residues. Trimming removed 0 bases from V and 0 bases from J, with 17 bases in between. The germline gives CDR1 SGHDN, CDR2 FVKESK. The CDR3 sequence: CASSQEKLGPASNYGYTF. In nucleotides, the CDR3 is TGTGCCAGCAGCCAAGAAAAGTTGGGGCCAGCGTCTAACTATGGCTACACCTTC.

CDR3 DNA: TGTGCCAGCAGTTTATTTTCGGTGGCTAGCGGGGCGTCCTCCCTGAACACCGGGGAGCTGTTTTTT. The encoded protein is CASSLFSVASGASSLNTGELFF. The chain uses TRBV27 and TRBJ2-2; 9 bases agree with TRBD2. The CDR3 extends over 22 amino acids. CDR1 MNHEY and CDR2 SMNVEV come from the germline V gene (reference sequence). Trimming took 1 base from V and 1 from J; bases not matched to a gene: 19.

The rearrangement uses TRBV7-2 and TRBJ2-2, with TRBD2 identical over 8 bases. CDR3 length: 15 residues. In germline, CDR1 is SGHTA, CDR2 FQGNSA. The ends lost 2 bases at V and 7 bases at J; junction bases unmatched: 6. The CDR3 nucleotides read TGTGCCAGCAGCTTAACAGGAGCGGGGGTCGGGGAGCTGTTTTTT. Its translation: CASSLTGAGVGELFF.

This sequence joins TRBV30 and TRBJ1-2, with 7 bases fitting TRBD1. V lost 1 base, J lost 5 bases, and 4 bases stayed unmatched. CDR1 and CDR2 (germline): GTSNPN, SVGIG (reference sequence). CDR3 length: 13 residues. CDR3 coding DNA: TGTGCCTGGAGTGGACAGGGAAGTTATGGCTACACCTTC. It translates to CAWSGQGSYGYTF.

The chain carries TRBV7-9 and TRBJ1-4; tentative D call: TRBD1 (5 bases). V gave up 4 bases and J gave up 3 bases, with 9 bases separating them. This CDR3 is 14 amino acids long. Germline V gene sequence: CDR1 SEHNR, CDR2 FQNEAQ (reference sequence). As DNA, the CDR3 is TGTGCCAGCAGCTCCCGGGACGCTAATGAAAAACTGTTTTTT. It codes for CASSSRDANEKLFF.

The chain links TRBV27 to TRBJ1-5; 9 nucleotides align to TRBD1. Germline lookup yields CDR1 MNHEY and CDR2 SMNVEV (reference sequence). V shed 5 bases and J 2 bases; nucleotides not matched to a gene: 10. This CDR3 comprises 17 residues. As DNA, the CDR3 is TGTGCCAGCAGTGCCACAGGGGGCGCTAGGGGCAATCAGCCCCAGCATTTT. Translation: CASSATGGARGNQPQHF.

This clonotype turned up a few times. The chain recombines TRBV6-5 with TRBJ1-5, with a possible D match to TRBD1 (5 bases). There are 13 residues in the CDR3. Trimming removed 6 bases from V and 4 bases from J, with 10 bases in between. Germline assignment: CDR1 MNHEY and CDR2 SVGAGI. The CDR3 bases are TGTGCCAGCAGCCGAGGGGTTAATCAGCCCCAGCATTTT. Its translation: CASSRGVNQPQHF.

The V and J genes are TRBV6-6 and TRBJ2-3; 7 bases align to TRBD1. In germline, CDR1 is MNHNY, CDR2 SVGAGI (reference sequence). Trimming removed 1 base from V and 2 bases from J; junction bases left unmatched: 3. The CDR3 spans 15 residues. CDR3 protein: CASSYLQGNTDTQYF. The CDR3 DNA follows: TGTGCCAGCAGTTACTTACAGGGGAACACAGATACGCAGTATTTT.

The rearrangement uses TRBV5-1 and TRBJ2-2, with D possibly being TRBD1 (6 bases). CDR3 length: 15 amino acids. V was trimmed by 1 base and J by 6 bases, leaving 13 bases between them. Germline-derived CDR1 and CDR2 are SGHRS and YFSETQ. The CDR3 is CASSLYQQGPGELFF. The CDR3 DNA reads as TGCGCCAGCAGCTTGTATCAACAGGGTCCCGGGGAGCTGTTTTTT.

This clonotype was picked up a small number of times. The chain employs TRBV4-3 and TRBJ2-7; tentatively, D is TRBD1 or TRBD2 (5 bases each). The CDR3 has 15 residues. CDR1 is LGHNA and CDR2 is YSLEER in the germline V gene. V dropped 0 bases and J dropped 2 bases, with 11 bases sitting between them. The CDR3 DNA sequence: TGCGCCAGCAGCCAAGAACGGGGCAGGGCCTACGAGCAGTACTTC. This codes for CASSQERGRAYEQYF.

The chain uses TRBV4-3 and TRBJ1-4, with 7 bases matching TRBD1. Germline lookup yields CDR1 LGHNA and CDR2 YSLEER. The CDR3 has 15 residues. The trim removed 1 base at V and 11 bases at J, leaving 10 bases unmatched. Here the CDR3 reads CASSQGDSRVGKLFF. As DNA, the CDR3 is TGCGCCAGCAGCCAAGGGGACAGCAGGGTAGGGAAACTGTTTTTT.

The rearrangement joins TRBV20-1 to TRBJ1-4; perhaps TRBD1 as D (6 bases). This CDR3 spans 15 amino acids. The ends were cut back, 3 bases at V and 0 bases at J, with 11 bases in the middle. CDR1 is DFQATT, CDR2 SNEGSKA, per germline (reference sequence). The CDR3 protein is CSARRGGSTNEKLFF. As DNA, the CDR3 is TGCAGTGCTAGGCGAGGGGGTTCAACTAATGAAAAACTGTTTTTT.

The gene calls are TRBV6-5 and TRBJ2-1; D not resolved. CDR1 and CDR2 from the germline V gene are MNHEY and SVGAGI. This CDR3 contains 15 residues. V gave up 2 bases and J gave up 5 bases, with 13 bases separating them. The CDR3, as DNA: TGTGCCAGCAGTTACACCGCCAACCGGAACAATGAGCAGTTCTTC. It encodes CASSYTANRNNEQFF.

The V call is TRBV7-8, the J call TRBJ2-4, with D uncertain. Germline lookup yields CDR1 SGHVS and CDR2 FQNEAQ. The V end was cut by 5 bases, the J end by 2 bases, with 10 bases between. The CDR3 covers 14 residues. CDR3 DNA sequence: TGTGCCAGCAGCCCTCCGACATCCAAAAACATTCAGTACTTC. Its translation: CASSPPTSKNIQYF.

This chain's CDR3 is CSASADSSYNEQFF. CDR3 nucleotide sequence: TGCAGTGCTAGTGCCGATAGCTCCTACAATGAGCAGTTCTTC. The rearrangement uses TRBV20-1 and TRBJ2-1; D not resolved. The V gene lost 3 bases and the J gene lost 0 bases, with 9 bases spanning the gap. Germline CDR1 reads DFQATT; CDR2 reads SNEGSKA (reference sequence). The CDR3 length is 14 residues.

The chain carries TRBV7-8 and TRBJ1-6; a possible D gene is TRBD1 (5 bases). CDR3 length: 15 amino acids. The V gene lost 6 bases and the J gene lost 4 bases, with 13 bases spanning the gap. CDR1 is SGHVS and CDR2 is FQNEAQ in the germline V gene. For the CDR3, the DNA is TGTGCCAGCAGTGAGGGGATTAGTTATAATTCACCCCTCCACTTT. It yields the protein CASSEGISYNSPLHF.

The chain has TRBV20-1 and TRBJ1-4; 8 nucleotides align to TRBD1. CDR1 and CDR2 (germline): DFQATT, SNEGSKA (reference sequence). The CDR3 has 14 residues. Trimming took 5 bases from V and 7 from J; bases not matched to a gene: 9. The CDR3 coding sequence is TGCAGTGCTGGCACAGGGGGAGCAGGTGAAAAACTGTTTTTT. Its translation: CSAGTGGAGEKLFF.

This clonotype was counted once. The rearrangement uses TRBV2 and TRBJ2-5; 9 bases agree with TRBD2. The junction had 13 bases not matched to a gene; V was cut back by 11 bases and J by 9 bases. CDR1 and CDR2 from the germline V gene are SNHLY and FYNNEI. CDR3 length: 13 amino acids. The CDR3, as DNA: TGTGCCTCACCCCTAAGCGGGGGGACGGCCCAGTACTTC. Translated: CASPLSGGTAQYF.